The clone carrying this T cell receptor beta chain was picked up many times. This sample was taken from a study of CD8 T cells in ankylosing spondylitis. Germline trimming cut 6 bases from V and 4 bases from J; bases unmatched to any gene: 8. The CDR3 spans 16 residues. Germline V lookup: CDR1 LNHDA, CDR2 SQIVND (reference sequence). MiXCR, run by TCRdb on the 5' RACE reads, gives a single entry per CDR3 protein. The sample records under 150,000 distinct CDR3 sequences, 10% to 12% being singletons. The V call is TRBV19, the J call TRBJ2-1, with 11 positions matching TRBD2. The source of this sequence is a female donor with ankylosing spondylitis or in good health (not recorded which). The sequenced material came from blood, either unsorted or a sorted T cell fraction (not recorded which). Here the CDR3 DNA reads TGTGCCAGTAGCCAGCTAGCGGGGGGACATTACAATGAGCAGTTCTTC. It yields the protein CASSQLAGGHYNEQFF.